This entry is about one T cell receptor beta chain. The authors' processing: For nucleated cells, counts were estimated from reference gene primer amplification. Sequenced by immunoSEQ multiplex PCR; TCRdb stores in-frame clones only, minus some. That table furnishes V, J and clone size, whereas the DNA furnished D and trimming. Of approximately 200,000 clones listed, around four fifths are singletons. The germline V gene has CDR1 MRHNA and CDR2 SNTAGT. With V trimmed by 5 bases and J by 1 base, 5 bases remained unmatched. This CDR3 region has 15 residues. The source of the sample is a study of blood T cell repertoires in COVID-19. Across the whole study: Both acute and convalescent COVID-19 samples were obtained from the United States, Italy and Spain. Sample material is recorded as cDNA or gDNA derived from T cells, B-cell-depleted T cells, or PBMCs.

The chain is built from TRBV6-4 and TRBJ2-3; 8 nucleotides line up with TRBD2. The sequence derives from a human donor with acute or convalescent COVID-19. The donor label of this sample is uncertain. Source material: peripheral blood. CDR3 protein: CASSQAGAGTDTQYF. In DNA form, the CDR3 reads TGTGCCAGCAGTCAAGCGGGGGCCGGCACAGATACGCAGTATTTT.